Listed below are T cell receptor beta chains from one sample, sequenced in a study of blood T cell repertoires in COVID-19. The table came from immunoSEQ multiplex PCR; TCRdb's copy has only in-frame clones and leaves some out. The data show over 150,000 clones, 70% to 90% seen once. The material sequenced was peripheral blood. Source of these receptors: a man between 60 and 70 years old with COVID-19, enrolled during active disease. CDR3s include the opening cysteine and the closing phenylalanine or tryptophan. A D gene is named only where the DNA matches it firmly. A row's size may be missing; if present it is once, few, many or a size class.

once	TRBV5-6	TRBJ1-1	TRBD1	TGTGCCAGCAGCTCGGGACAGTGGTACACTGAAGCTTTCTTT	CASSSGQWYTEAFF
once	TRBV14	TRBJ1-1	TRBD1	TGTGCCAGCAGCCCCCGGTATAGGACAGGTCGTGGAGGGACTGAAGCTTTCTTT	CASSPRYRTGRGGTEAFF
few	TRBV7-2	TRBJ1-2	TRBD1	TGTGCCAGCAGCCTGAGGACAGGGGGTAACTATGGCTACACCTTC	CASSLRTGGNYGYTF
few	TRBV15	TRBJ1-4	NA	TGTGCCACCAGCCTTTCCAGGGATGAAAAACTGTTTTTT	CATSLSRDEKLFF
NA	TRBV29-1	TRBJ2-7	NA	TGCAGCGTTAGCCGGGACAACTACGAGCAGTACTTC	CSVSRDNYEQYF
NA	TRBV4-3	TRBJ1-1	NA	TGCGCCAGCAGCCAAGACCCGGGGAATGAAGCTTTCTTT	CASSQDPGNEAFF
NA	TRBV4-3	TRBJ1-2	TRBD1	TGCGCCAGCAGCCAAGTATACCTGGGACAGGGGGCTTGGTATGGCTACACCTTC	CASSQVYLGQGAWYGYTF
once	TRBV7-3	TRBJ1-2	NA	TGTGCCAGCAGCTCCCTCGGTGGAGGGAACTATGGCTACACCTTC	CASSSLGGGNYGYTF
NA	TRBV24-1	TRBJ2-2	TRBD1	TGTGCCACCAAGGGACAGGGGGCGAGCGGGGAGCTGTTTTTT	CATKGQGASGELFF
NA	TRBV2	TRBJ1-5	NA	TGTGCCAGCAGTGAACAAGGGACACTTAGCAATCAGCCCCAGCATTTT	CASSEQGTLSNQPQHF
NA	TRBV6-5	TRBJ2-5	NA	TGTGCCAGCAGCCTACAGGGTTTGATGCGCGGGACCCAGTACTTC	CASSLQGLMRGTQYF
NA	TRBV18	TRBJ2-3	TRBD2	TGTGCCAGCTCACCCAGCGGGGGGCGGGCAGATACGCAGTATTTT	CASSPSGGRADTQYF
NA	TRBV24-1	TRBJ2-7	NA	TGTGCCACCAGTGCGCCCCCAGGGGACGAGCAGTACTTC	CATSAPPGDEQYF
NA	TRBV6-5	TRBJ1-2	TRBD1	TGTGCCAGCAGTTTTGACAGGGACTATGGCTACACCTTC	CASSFDRDYGYTF
NA	TRBV4-1	TRBJ2-1	NA	TGCGCCAGCAGCCAAGATCACGCTAGACGATTTGATAATGAGCAGTTCTTC	CASSQDHARRFDNEQFF
NA	TRBV7-2	TRBJ2-1	NA	TGTGCCAGCAGCTTAGCCAGGGGTAGTTACAATGAGCAGTTCTTC	CASSLARGSYNEQFF
NA	TRBV19	TRBJ1-5	NA	TGTGCCAGTAGTATGGCGGGGGAGTCTCAGCCCCAGCATTTT	CASSMAGESQPQHF
NA	TRBV24-1	TRBJ1-2	TRBD1	TGTGCCACTGGACCCGGGACAGGGGAAGGCTACACCTTC	CATGPGTGEGYTF
NA	TRBV10-1	TRBJ2-3	TRBD1	TGCGCCAGCAGTGGACAGGGGGGGGGTACTAGCACAGATACGCAGTATTTT	CASSGQGGGTSTDTQYF
NA	TRBV6-4	TRBJ2-7	TRBD1	TGTGCCAGCAGTGACTCCGGGACAGGGGCCGAGCAGTACTTC	CASSDSGTGAEQYF
NA	TRBV5-1	TRBJ1-2	NA	TGCGCCAGCAGCTTCCTCAGTACAAACTATGGCTACACCTTC	CASSFLSTNYGYTF
few	TRBV27	TRBJ1-5	TRBD1	TGTGCCAGCCGGGTGGCAGGGGGGAATCAGCCCCAGCATTTT	CASRVAGGNQPQHF
NA	TRBV6-1	TRBJ1-2	NA	TGTGCCAGCAGTGACCGGCGGGGGAGCTATGGCTACACCTTC	CASSDRRGSYGYTF
NA	TRBV18	TRBJ2-7	TRBD2	TGTGCCAGCTCACGGACTAGCGGGGGAGTCTACGAGCAGTACTTC	CASSRTSGGVYEQYF
NA	TRBV25-1	TRBJ1-6	TRBD1	TGTGCCAGCAGTGCCTCGACCGGGACAGGGAATTCACCCCTCCACTTT	CASSASTGTGNSPLHF
NA	TRBV3-1/TRBV3-2	TRBJ1-1	TRBD1	TGTGCCAGCAGCCGTAACAGGGGGGTAACTGAAGCTTTCTTT	CASSRNRGVTEAFF
NA	TRBV6-5	TRBJ1-1	TRBD1	TGTGCCAGCAGAGATACTGGACAGGCAAACCGTGAAGCTTTCTTT	CASRDTGQANREAFF
NA	TRBV27	TRBJ1-2	NA	TGTGCCAGCAGTTTAAGACAGCAATATGGCTACACCTTC	CASSLRQQYGYTF
NA	TRBV7-8	TRBJ1-6	NA	TGTGCCAGCAGCCTGACAGGTTTTGAATCACCCCTCCACTTT	CASSLTGFESPLHF
NA	TRBV6-2/TRBV6-3	TRBJ2-7	NA	TGTGCCAGCAGTTTCGTCTACGAGCAGTACTTC	CASSFVYEQYF
NA	TRBV27	TRBJ1-6	TRBD1	TGTGCCAGCAGTCTGGGACAGGGAGTTTCACCCCTCCACTTT	CASSLGQGVSPLHF
NA	TRBV3-1/TRBV3-2	TRBJ2-5	NA	TGTGCCAGCAGCCAAGACGGAGGGGGGGCCGGAGAGACCCAGTACTTC	CASSQDGGGAGETQYF
NA	TRBV11-2	TRBJ2-5	NA	TGTGCCAGCAGCTTAGGGGAGGCGGAGACCCAGTACTTC	CASSLGEAETQYF
few	TRBV4-2	TRBJ1-5	NA	TGTGCCAGCAGCCAAGACTTATCGGGCAATCAGCCCCAGCATTTT	CASSQDLSGNQPQHF
few	TRBV5-1	TRBJ1-1	NA	TGCGCCAGCAGGTTGCAGGGGTACACTGAAGCTTTCTTT	CASRLQGYTEAFF
NA	TRBV11-3	TRBJ1-1	TRBD1	TGTGCCAGCAGCTCAGGACAGGCGGACGGAGCTTTCTTT	CASSSGQADGAFF
NA	TRBV5-1	TRBJ1-5	NA	TGCGCCAGCAGCTTGTTAGGGGGTAGCAATCAGCCCCAGCATTTT	CASSLLGGSNQPQHF
NA	TRBV28	TRBJ1-1	NA	TGTGCCAGCAGTCCGACATTCAGGGGAACTGAAGCTTTCTTT	CASSPTFRGTEAFF
NA	TRBV9	TRBJ2-1	TRBD2	TGTGCCAGCAGCGTAGCTGTGACTAGCGGTAATTACAATGAGCAGTTCTTC	CASSVAVTSGNYNEQFF
NA	TRBV5-6	TRBJ1-1	NA	TGTGCCAGCAGCTTGTTAAGGGGCAGGGTCGGGGGCACTGAAGCTTTCTTT	CASSLLRGRVGGTEAFF
NA	TRBV20-1	TRBJ1-4	TRBD1	TGCAGTGTGATGCGTGACAGGGCATTTTTT	CSVMRDRAFF
NA	TRBV6-5	TRBJ1-4	TRBD1	TGTGCCAGCAGCGCGCAGGGGGCGCCTAATGAAAAACTGTTTTTT	CASSAQGAPNEKLFF
NA	TRBV7-8	TRBJ1-5	NA	TGTGCCAGCAGCTCAGGGGGCAATCAGCCCCAGCATTTT	CASSSGGNQPQHF
NA	TRBV19	TRBJ1-5	TRBD1	TGTGCCACCCTCGCCGTAGACAGGGGCGGGTATCAGCCCCAGCATTTT	CATLAVDRGGYQPQHF
few	TRBV6-5	TRBJ1-2	TRBD1	TGTGCCAGCAGTATGCGGGACAGGGAATACACCTTC	CASSMRDREYTF